What follows describes a single T cell receptor (beta chain). As yet, its antigen is unknown. Trimming left V 5 bases short and J 10 bases short, with 17 bases between. CDR1 LNHNV and CDR2 YYDKDF come from the germline V gene (reference sequence). The CDR3 is 13 amino acids. This sample stems from a study of T cells after posttransplantation cyclophosphamide. Method: immunoSEQ multiplex PCR; TCRdb's copy keeps in-frame clones and lacks some. This sample yields around 30,000 clones, of which roughly 90% are seen a single time; around 14% belongs to the top ten. The study, taken as a whole, reports: Skin or GI-infiltrating T cells shared few TRB sequences with blood. Later post-transplant blood repertoires were often dominated by donor CD8+ memory clones.

The V and J genes are TRBV15 and TRBJ2-5; possibly TRBD1 for D (6 bases). The TCR sequence derives from a woman between 40 and 50 years old with a blood cancer, CMV-positive, and with a related stem cell donor. Specimen: PBMCs. CDR3 sequence: CATSSRMTGVQYF. The CDR3 coding sequence is TGTGCCACCAGCTCCAGAATGACAGGCGTCCAGTACTTC.